Given below is one T cell receptor (beta chain) in context. Its antigen specificity is not known. No qualities accompany the bases; no much larger clone lies one base away. Healthy HIV-negative adults with no recently reported acute infections or vaccinations were included as donors. Only Caucasian adults living in Nashville, Tennessee, USA were represented among the donors. For unsorted samples, roughly 91 million PBMCs were counted, and genomic DNA was extracted using the QIAamp DNA Blood Mini kit. Blood was obtained by leukapheresis, after which PBMCs were separated by Ficoll-Histopaque density gradient centrifugation and cryopreserved in liquid nitrogen vapor phase. This record comes from a study of shared clonotypes between healthy human individuals (dated by TCRdb to 2019 to 2021). General notes on the study: Three men and a couple of women, aged 18 to 49 years, made up the cohort. To estimate repertoire size and how much clonotype sharing occurs between individuals, the study deeply sequenced the blood TCR repertoires of 4 to 6 healthy adults. To increase sequencing depth and limit assay-specific biases, TCR repertoire library preparation and sequencing were carried out by different laboratories using diverse techniques. Between about 0.9 and 10 billion PBMCs per donor were obtained by leukapheresis.

Using the deep immunoSEQ assay, TCR CDR3 regions were amplified from genomic DNA by multiplex PCR. Extracted genomic DNA from each cell subset was distributed evenly across all wells of several immunoSEQ 96-well plates, and each plate was treated as a replicate. For unsorted PBMC, around 0.3 ug genomic DNA, equal to about 29,000 T cell genomes, was loaded into each replicate PCR. Ten immunoSEQ deep assay plates were used to sequence the unsorted PBMC genomic DNA. The purified libraries were quantified using a Qubit 3.0 fluorometer, sized with a Bioanalyzer 2100, and then quantified again using the KAPA Library Quantification kit. Each immunoSEQ 96-well plate was sequenced on its own single-read 150-cycle Illumina NextSeq 550 flow cell. The original pipeline was this. Because the immunoSEQ output included only junctional sequences and no quality scores, the filtering could not be the same as the filtering used for full-length reads. To assign V/J genes and CDR3, sequences were annotated using PyIR, a Python wrapper for IgBLAST v1.9, with IMGT germline references. Reads with weak V/J assignments (E-value above 1e-6), missing CDR3, stop codons, out-of-frame junctions, or ambiguous translated residues were removed. A V3J clonotype was defined by an identical inferred V gene, J gene, and CDR3 amino acid sequence. Percentage overlap between repertoires was computed as shared unique clonotypes divided by the size of the smaller repertoire. Repertoire richness was assessed with RTK rarefaction, the Chao1 estimator, and Recon v2.1 estimates of unobserved clonotypes. Not all clones reach the TCRdb copy of this immuneACCESS table, which keeps in-frame sequences only. Checked studies attribute under half of the gap to unresolved V genes and leave the rest unexplained. D and trimming come from the DNA, and the V and J calls and clone size come from that table. This sample gives about 100,000 clones in total; around half of them show up just once. The ten largest make up over 13% of the sample.

Summary of the overall study and its limitations: Pairwise subsampling indicated that sequencing depth was expected to affect the degree of clonotype sharing among donors. The genetic and exposure-history diversity represented was limited by the small number of donors. Only blood was sampled, and tissue TCR repertoires likely differ from those in blood.

The material sequenced was PBMCs. The TCR sequence derives from a middle-aged woman in good health. Some clones in this sample may be carry-over from other donors' samples.

The encoded CDR3 is CASSLGVMAQHF. The DNA sequence follows: TGTGCCAGCAGCTTAGGAGTCATGGCCCAGCATTTT. The sequence links TRBV7-2 to TRBJ1-5, with the D gene too uncertain to name. The germline V gene yields SGHTA for CDR1 and FQGNSA for CDR2. A distance of 9 bases separates the germline ends of V and J, which lose 1 base and 11 bases respectively. The CDR3 holds 12 amino acids from the cysteine to the phenylalanine. The retained sequence is limited to the CDR3, 36 bases, with the frame set at the first base.